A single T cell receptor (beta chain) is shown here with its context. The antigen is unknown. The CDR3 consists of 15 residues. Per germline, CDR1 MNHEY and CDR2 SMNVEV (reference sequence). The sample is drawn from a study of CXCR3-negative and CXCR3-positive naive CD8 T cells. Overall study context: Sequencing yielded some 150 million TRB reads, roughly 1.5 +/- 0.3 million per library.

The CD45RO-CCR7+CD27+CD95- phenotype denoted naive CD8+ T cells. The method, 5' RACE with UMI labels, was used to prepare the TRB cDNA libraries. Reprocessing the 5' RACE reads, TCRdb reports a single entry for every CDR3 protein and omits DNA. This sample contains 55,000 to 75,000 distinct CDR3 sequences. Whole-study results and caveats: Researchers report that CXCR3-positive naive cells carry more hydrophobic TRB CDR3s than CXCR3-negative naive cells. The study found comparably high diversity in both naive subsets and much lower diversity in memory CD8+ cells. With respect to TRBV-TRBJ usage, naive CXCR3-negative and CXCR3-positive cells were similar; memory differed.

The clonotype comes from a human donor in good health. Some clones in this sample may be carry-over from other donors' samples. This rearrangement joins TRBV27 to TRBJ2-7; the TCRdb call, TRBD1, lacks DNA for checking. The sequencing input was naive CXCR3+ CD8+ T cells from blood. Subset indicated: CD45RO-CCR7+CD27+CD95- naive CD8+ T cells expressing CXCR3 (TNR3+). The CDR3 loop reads CASRLNGQPAYEQYF.